Listed below are T cell receptor beta chains from one sample, sequenced in a study of shared clonotypes between healthy human individuals. Some clones are missing from TCRdb's copy, which holds only in-frame ones; the method was immunoSEQ multiplex PCR. Of a few hundred thousand clones in the sample, around 80% were seen once. Sequenced: PBMCs. These receptors came from a woman aged 40-49 years in good health. Some clones in this sample may be carry-over from other donors' samples. CDR3s include the opening cysteine and the closing phenylalanine or tryptophan. Fields, in order: J gene, V gene, D gene, CDR3 protein, CDR3 DNA. A D gene is named only where the DNA matches it firmly.

TRBJ2-7	TRBV5-4	TRBD2	CASSLRLAGGEQYF	TGTGCCAGCAGCTTGCGGCTAGCGGGAGGCGAGCAGTACTTC
TRBJ2-7	TRBV28	NA	CASSGGTNSYEQYF	TGTGCCAGCAGTGGGGGAACTAACTCCTACGAGCAGTACTTC
TRBJ2-1	TRBV7-3	TRBD1	CASSRRGQISYNEQFF	TGTGCCAGCAGCCGCCGGGGACAGATCTCCTACAATGAGCAGTTCTTC
TRBJ2-3	TRBV10-3	NA	CAISVRFPSATDTQYF	TGTGCCATCAGTGTGCGATTCCCCAGTGCCACAGATACGCAGTATTTT
TRBJ2-3	TRBV9	TRBD2	CASSVNAGAGGVSATQYF	TGTGCCAGCAGCGTAAACGCGGGAGCGGGAGGGGTTAGCGCTACGCAGTATTTT
TRBJ2-4	TRBV4-2	TRBD1	CASSQVSGTGDSKNIQYF	TGTGCCAGCAGCCAAGTGTCCGGGACAGGGGATTCCAAAAACATTCAGTACTTC
TRBJ2-7	TRBV5-1	TRBD1	CASSQGTGNHEQYF	TGCGCCAGCAGCCAGGGGACAGGGAACCACGAGCAGTACTTC
TRBJ2-5	TRBV18	TRBD1	CASSPILQGRETQYF	TGTGCCAGCTCACCCATATTACAGGGGCGGGAGACCCAGTACTTC
TRBJ2-7	TRBV27	TRBD2	CASSRTGTSSYEQYF	TGTGCCAGCAGTCGAACTGGGACTAGCAGTTACGAGCAGTACTTC
TRBJ2-7	TRBV7-2	TRBD1	CASHRDRGLEYEQYF	TGTGCCAGCCATCGGGACAGGGGGCTGGAGTACGAGCAGTACTTC
TRBJ2-3	TRBV29-1	TRBD2	CSVSLAGVDTQYF	TGCAGCGTTTCTTTAGCGGGAGTGGATACGCAGTATTTT